This entry is about one T cell receptor beta chain. Using immunoSEQ multiplex PCR, the repertoire was profiled, and TCRdb retains in-frame clones only, with some absent. The sample gives about 160,000 clones, roughly 90% of which show up once; roughly 0.7% is in the top ten. The data are from a study of control samples from healthy donors and cancer patients. This CDR3 region has 16 residues. The V end lost 0 bases, the J end lost 2 bases, and 12 bases lay between the germline ends. CDR1 is SGHTS, CDR2 YDEGEE, per germline. The V call is TRBV5-8, the J call TRBJ1-3; D is uncertain. The sample comprised blood. This TCR was recovered from a woman under 40 in good health. In nucleotides, the CDR3 is TGTGCCAGCAGCTTGGGAAGCGGGCCCCCTGGAAACACCATATATTTT. Its protein product is CASSLGSGPPGNTIYF.